Listed here are 5 T cell receptor beta chains from one sample, sequenced in a study of blood T cell repertoires in COVID-19. This table comes from immunoSEQ multiplex PCR, and its TCRdb copy is limited to in-frame clones, with some not included. The profile shows around 390,000 clones, around nine tenths of them singletons. Input material: PBMCs or T cells enriched from blood (not recorded which). The receptors here all came from a woman between 45 and 60 years old who had recovered from COVID-19.

The chain links TRBV29-1 to TRBJ2-7, with a tentative D call TRBD2 (6 bases). The V end was cut by 4 bases, the J end by 3 bases, with 13 bases between. The CDR3 loop spans 13 amino acids. Germline-derived CDR1 and CDR2 are SQVTM and ANQGSEA. The CDR3 nucleotides read TGCAGCGTTGTCGGAGGGCAGATCTACGAGCAGTACTTC. As protein: CSVVGGQIYEQYF.

The rearrangement joins TRBV7-6 to TRBJ2-1; D may be TRBD2 (6 bases). The CDR3 has 16 residues. The germline V gene has CDR1 SGHVS and CDR2 FNYEAQ. The V gene lost 4 bases and the J gene lost 0 bases, with 13 bases spanning the gap. CDR3: CASSSLGGSSYNEQFF. The CDR3 DNA follows: TGTGCCAGCAGCTCCCTGGGGGGTAGCTCCTACAATGAGCAGTTCTTC.

The gene calls are TRBV5-8 and TRBJ1-3; TRBD1 might be the D (5 bases). V shed 1 base and J shed 14 bases, with 13 bases lying between them. CDR1 is SGHTS and CDR2 is YDEGEE in the germline V gene. This CDR3 is 12 amino acids long. The CDR3 DNA reads as TGTGCCAGCAGCTTGTGGCAGCGGGGCCTATATTTT. It translates to CASSLWQRGLYF.

The chain links TRBV19 to TRBJ1-5; D call uncertain. This CDR3 spans 15 amino acids. Germline V gene sequence: CDR1 LNHDA, CDR2 SQIVND (reference sequence). Between the trimmed V and J ends, which lost 5 bases and 9 bases, there was a span of 20 bases. DNA for the CDR3: TGTGCCAGTAGTGCCCGAGGCCTATTTCTTGGGCCCCAGCATTTT. Protein: CASSARGLFLGPQHF.

V usage is TRBV5-5 and J usage is TRBJ1-2; D gene uncertain. Between the trimmed V and J ends, which lost 0 bases and 1 base, there was a span of 13 bases. CDR1 is SGHKS and CDR2 is YYEKEE in the germline V gene (reference sequence). CDR3 length: 16 residues. The CDR3 loop reads CASSLAGGKFNYGYTF. In DNA form, the CDR3 reads TGTGCCAGCAGCTTGGCGGGAGGGAAATTTAACTATGGCTACACCTTC.